The next 30 T cell receptor beta chains were all read from a single sample in a study of blood T cells in healthy people across ages. Then a second PCR, running about 6 to 11 cycles, was carried out with a sample-barcoded 5' primer and a J-beta primer mix. TCRdb used MiXCR to reprocess the 5' RACE reads, holding one entry per CDR3 protein. The sample lists 600,000 or so distinct CDR3 sequences, about 21% occurring once. The sequencing input was blood. These receptors all come from a man aged 65 to 79 in good health.

This sequence joins TRBV2 and TRBJ2-7; possible D gene TRBD1, 6 bases. Gene TRBJ2-1 matches the end of the DNA better, so the J call may be wrong. This CDR3 has 13 residues. Germline V gene sequence: CDR1 SNHLY, CDR2 FYNNEI. The CDR3 sequence is CASRVGHVGEQFF. CDR3 nucleotide sequence: TGTGCCAGCAGGGTGGGACACGTCGGTGAGCAGTTCTTC.

The chain combines TRBV3-1 with TRBJ2-5, with TRBD2 as a possible D gene (6 bases). The tail of the sequence fits TRBJ2-1 better, so the J call may be wrong. The CDR3 is 14 amino acids. The germline gives CDR1 LGHDT, CDR2 YNNKEL (reference sequence). In DNA, the CDR3 is TGTGCCAGCAGCCAAGAACGCGGGACCTCGGCTCAGTTCTTC. Protein: CASSQERGTSAQFF.

This chain uses TRBV10-2 with TRBJ2-7; D uncertain. Germline-derived CDR1 and CDR2 are WSHSY and SAAADI. With 0 bases removed from V and 2 bases from J, the gap between germline ends came to 8 bases. The CDR3 spans 14 residues. In DNA, the CDR3 is TGCGCCAGCAGTGAGTCAGGACCACCCTACGAGCAGTACTTC. Translating it yields CASSESGPPYEQYF.

This clonotype was detected a few times. This chain joins TRBV28 and TRBJ2-7; TRBD2 agrees at 7 bases. The V gene's germline CDR1 is MDHEN and CDR2 SYDVKM. The V segment lost 1 base and the J segment 3 bases; nucleotides outside the gene matches: 3. The CDR3 consists of 14 residues. Here the CDR3 reads CASSLSAGVYEQYF. The CDR3 DNA sequence: TGTGCCAGCAGTTTATCGGCGGGAGTCTACGAGCAGTACTTC.

The chain joins TRBV4-1 to TRBJ2-6; 9 nucleotides line up with TRBD1. Germline V gives CDR1 MGHRA, CDR2 YSYEKL. V trimming: 0 bases; J trimming: 1 base; junction bases outside the gene matches: 10. This CDR3 spans 20 amino acids. CDR3 amino acids: CASSQDRSGTGRSGANVLTF. The CDR3 DNA sequence: TGCGCCAGCAGCCAAGATAGAAGCGGGACAGGGAGGTCTGGGGCCAACGTCCTGACTTTC.

CDR3 loop: CSARDGGRGVTQYF. As DNA, the CDR3 is TGCAGTGCTAGAGACGGGGGGCGTGGAGTTACGCAGTATTTT. This chain links TRBV20-1 with TRBJ2-3, with a tentative D call TRBD2 (7 bases). Germline CDR1 reads DFQATT; CDR2 reads SNEGSKA (reference sequence). Trimming shortened V by 0 bases and J by 8 bases, and 15 bases separated the two germline ends. The CDR3 extends over 14 amino acids.

This clonotype has a handful of counts. The chain employs TRBV6-5 and TRBJ1-1, with D possibly being TRBD1 (6 bases). The CDR3 runs 16 residues. Germline-derived CDR1 and CDR2 are MNHEY and SVGAGI. Trimming pared 2 bases from V and 0 bases from J, leaving 13 bases between. The CDR3 sequence: CASSYAPGQMNTEAFF. The CDR3 DNA sequence: TGTGCCAGCAGTTACGCTCCGGGACAAATGAACACTGAAGCTTTCTTT.

The chain has TRBV5-1 and TRBJ1-5; 9 nucleotides match TRBD1. With V trimmed by 0 bases and J by 7 bases, 5 bases remained unmatched. The CDR3 runs to 15 residues. In germline, CDR1 is SGHRS, CDR2 YFSETQ. The CDR3 DNA is TGCGCCAGCAGCTTGGATGGGACAGGGAACCAGCCCCAGCATTTT. Translated: CASSLDGTGNQPQHF.

This clonotype appeared a few times. The chain recombines TRBV12-3 or TRBV12-4 with TRBJ2-3; D possibly uses TRBD1 or TRBD2 (5 bases each). CDR3 size: 15 residues. V was shortened by 5 bases and J by 0 bases, with 12 bases between the two germline ends. CDR3 protein: CASSVGAPSTDTQYF. CDR3 in DNA: TGTGCCAGCAGTGTCGGGGCGCCTAGCACAGATACGCAGTATTTT.

This clonotype occurred many times. V is TRBV29-1 and J is TRBJ2-7, with TRBD1 as a possible D gene (5 bases). Germline values: CDR1 SQVTM, CDR2 ANQGSEA. Trimming stripped 6 bases from V and 3 bases from J, with 9 bases between. The CDR3 has 11 amino acids. CDR3 in amino acids: CSVRDSYEQYF. CDR3 sequence (DNA): TGCAGCGTCCGCGACAGCTACGAGCAGTACTTC.

This clonotype turned up a few times. V usage is TRBV6-6 and J usage is TRBJ1-1, with D uncertain. Germline CDR1 is MNHNY and CDR2 is SVGAGI (reference sequence). The V and J ends lost 2 bases and 4 bases respectively, with 8 bases between them. The CDR3 is 13 amino acids. CDR3 loop: CASSYEGSTEAFF. CDR3 coding DNA: TGTGCCAGCAGTTACGAGGGCAGCACTGAAGCTTTCTTT.

CDR3 DNA sequence: TGCAGCGTGCCGGGACAGGCTAGAGAGACCCAGTACTTC. It yields the protein CSVPGQARETQYF. This rearrangement joins TRBV29-1 to TRBJ2-5, with 8 bases identical to TRBD1. Germline CDR1 and CDR2: SQVTM and ANQGSEA. The CDR3 consists of 13 residues. J lost 4 bases, V lost 6 bases, and 7 bases had no gene match.

This clonotype was picked up a small number of times. The rearrangement uses TRBV30 and TRBJ2-7; tentatively, D is TRBD2 (6 bases). The J call is doubtful: the DNA matches TRBJ2-1 better. The V gene's germline CDR1 is GTSNPN and CDR2 SVGIG (reference sequence). The CDR3 totals 11 residues. The chain's CDR3 is CAWSTAGEQFF. The DNA for the CDR3 is TGTGCCTGGAGTACGGCGGGAGAGCAGTTCTTC.

This chain links TRBV27 with TRBJ2-5; 7 nucleotides line up with TRBD2. This CDR3 spans 13 amino acids. Germline lookup yields CDR1 MNHEY and CDR2 SMNVEV (reference sequence). Trimming at V came to 8 bases and at J to 1 base, leaving 4 bases not matched to a gene. CDR3 sequence: CASRTRAQETQYF. CDR3 nucleotide sequence: TGTGCCAGCCGGACTAGGGCCCAAGAGACCCAGTACTTC.

V and J are TRBV6-5 and TRBJ2-5; 12 positions match TRBD2. V shed 6 bases and J 5 bases; nucleotides not matched to a gene: 7. Germline-derived CDR1 and CDR2 are MNHEY and SVGAGI. The CDR3 has 15 residues. The CDR3 loop reads CASRRLAGEVETQYF. The CDR3 DNA reads as TGTGCCAGCAGACGACTAGCGGGAGAAGTGGAGACCCAGTACTTC.

The genes are TRBV20-1 and TRBJ1-1; no clear D gene. V dropped 0 bases and J dropped 1 base, with 9 bases sitting between them. This CDR3 region has 14 residues. Germline V gene data show CDR1 as DFQATT and CDR2 as SNEGSKA (reference sequence). The chain's CDR3 is CSARDPQKNTEAFF. CDR3 DNA sequence: TGCAGTGCTAGAGATCCACAGAAGAACACTGAAGCTTTCTTT.

This clonotype was observed a handful of times. The rearrangement links TRBV27 to TRBJ2-5; TRBD2 matches 7 bases. Germline V gene data show CDR1 as MNHEY and CDR2 as SMNVEV (reference sequence). The junction had 12 bases not matched to a gene; V was cut back by 8 bases and J by 0 bases. The CDR3 consists of 16 residues. The CDR3 spells CASSPPLALYQETQYF. CDR3 nucleotides: TGTGCCAGCTCTCCTCCACTAGCGCTCTACCAAGAGACCCAGTACTTC.

A few counts support this clonotype. The rearrangement uses TRBV7-3 and TRBJ1-5, with D unresolved. CDR3 size: 17 residues. Between the trimmed V and J ends, which lost 0 bases and 2 bases, there was a span of 14 bases. Looked up from germline, CDR1 is SGHTA and CDR2 is FQGTGA. The CDR3 DNA reads as TGTGCCAGCAGCTTAACGGTCCCGATCCGTGGCAATCAGCCCCAGCATTTT. Amino acids: CASSLTVPIRGNQPQHF.

This clonotype was counted at least ten times. The genes are TRBV20-1 and TRBJ2-7; no clear D gene. The V end lost 2 bases, the J end lost 5 bases, and 10 bases lay between the germline ends. Per germline, CDR1 DFQATT and CDR2 SNEGSKA (reference sequence). The CDR3 totals 12 residues. CDR3 residues: CSARSSGHEQYF. DNA for the CDR3: TGCAGTGCTAGATCGTCCGGGCACGAGCAGTACTTC.

The V gene is TRBV20-1, the J gene TRBJ2-7; TRBD1 matches at 7 bases. There are 12 residues in the CDR3. From germline, CDR1 is DFQATT and CDR2 SNEGSKA (reference sequence). The V and J ends lost 7 bases and 4 bases, in that order; junction bases with no gene match: 7. The DNA for the CDR3 is TGCAGTGTTAAGCTCAGGGGGTACGAGCAGTACTTC. Translated, it gives CSVKLRGYEQYF.

This clonotype has just a few counts. The chain recombines TRBV7-2 with TRBJ2-5; 8 nucleotides align to TRBD2. Judging by the DNA end, TRBJ2-7 fits better; the J call may be wrong. CDR1 and CDR2 from the germline V gene are SGHTA and FQGNSA. This CDR3 region has 15 residues. The CDR3: CASSVSGSGTYEQYF. CDR3 bases: TGTGCCAGCAGCGTGAGCGGGAGTGGGACCTACGAGCAGTACTTC.

This clonotype was counted ten times or more. This rearrangement joins TRBV4-3 to TRBJ1-2; D is possibly TRBD1 (6 bases). The CDR3 is made up of 15 amino acids. The germline V and J ends were trimmed by 0 bases and 4 bases, with 12 bases remaining between them. Germline CDR1 is LGHNA and CDR2 is YSLEER. The CDR3 bases are TGCGCCAGCAGCCAAGACCGGGGGGGCGTCTATGGCTACACCTTC. Amino acid sequence: CASSQDRGGVYGYTF.

J is TRBJ2-1 and V is TRBV20-1; TRBD1 agrees at 10 bases. CDR3 length equals 16 residues. The germline gives CDR1 DFQATT, CDR2 SNEGSKA (reference sequence). With V trimmed by 0 bases and J by 5 bases, 7 bases remained unmatched. The CDR3 reads CSARDPRDRGHNEQFF. CDR3 in DNA: TGCAGTGCTAGAGATCCCCGGGACAGGGGACACAATGAGCAGTTCTTC.

This clonotype was observed a few times. The chain joins TRBV3-1 to TRBJ1-4; D is uncertain. CDR1 is LGHDT and CDR2 is YNNKEL in the germline V gene (reference sequence). The CDR3 consists of 16 residues. Trimming took 3 bases from V and 0 from J, leaving 11 bases between them. The CDR3 DNA follows: TGTGCCAGCAGCCATGCAATACCCGCAACTAATGAAAAACTGTTTTTT. Translating it yields CASSHAIPATNEKLFF.

The V and J genes are TRBV14 and TRBJ2-7, with D unresolved. The ends were cut back, 1 base at V and 7 bases at J, with 14 bases in the middle. Germline values: CDR1 SGHDN, CDR2 FVKESK. This CDR3 is 14 amino acids long. Written as DNA, the CDR3 is TGTGCCAGCAGCCAAGGTTCAAGAGGCCCAGAGCAGTACTTC. Amino acid sequence: CASSQGSRGPEQYF.

V gene TRBV7-2 combines with J gene TRBJ2-1, with 9 bases that match TRBD2. CDR3 size: 16 residues. J gave up 4 bases and V 1 base, and 5 bases lay outside the gene matches. CDR1 is SGHTA and CDR2 is FQGNSA in the germline V gene. The CDR3 coding sequence is TGTGCCAGCAGCTTAGGACTAGCGGATCCTTACAATGAGCAGTTCTTC. It specifies CASSLGLADPYNEQFF.

In this sample, this clonotype turned up a few times. The gene calls are TRBV28 and TRBJ2-2; D ambiguous. The ends were cut back, 10 bases at V and 2 bases at J, with 5 bases in the middle. Looked up from germline, CDR1 is MDHEN and CDR2 is SYDVKM. This CDR3 region has 11 residues. CDR3: CATLNTGELFF. Written as DNA, the CDR3 is TGTGCCACCCTAAACACCGGGGAGCTGTTTTTT.

The gene calls are TRBV5-1 and TRBJ2-5, with D tentatively TRBD1 (6 bases). This CDR3 comprises 14 residues. CDR1 SGHRS and CDR2 YFSETQ come from the germline V gene. Trimming cost V 1 base and J 3 bases, with 10 bases left between them. The CDR3 nucleotides are TGCGCCAGCAGCTTGTTTAACAGGGAAGAGACCCAGTACTTC. This sequence encodes CASSLFNREETQYF.

V and J are TRBV5-1 and TRBJ2-5; TRBD1 aligns across 8 bases. The end of the DNA is better explained by TRBJ2-7, so the J call may be wrong. There are 15 residues in the CDR3. Germline loops: CDR1 SGHRS, CDR2 YFSETQ. In DNA, the CDR3 is TGCGCCAGCAGCTTGCAGGGGGCCCCCTCCTACGAGCAGTACTTC. Residues: CASSLQGAPSYEQYF.

This clonotype was observed at least ten times. This chain uses TRBV5-6 with TRBJ2-7, with unresolved D. Trimming took off 4 bases at V and 0 bases at J, with 5 bases between the two ends. This CDR3 has 12 amino acids. Looked up from germline, CDR1 is SGHDT and CDR2 is YYEEEE. CDR3 nucleotides: TGTGCCAGCAGCGCCGACTCCTACGAGCAGTACTTC. Translating it yields CASSADSYEQYF.